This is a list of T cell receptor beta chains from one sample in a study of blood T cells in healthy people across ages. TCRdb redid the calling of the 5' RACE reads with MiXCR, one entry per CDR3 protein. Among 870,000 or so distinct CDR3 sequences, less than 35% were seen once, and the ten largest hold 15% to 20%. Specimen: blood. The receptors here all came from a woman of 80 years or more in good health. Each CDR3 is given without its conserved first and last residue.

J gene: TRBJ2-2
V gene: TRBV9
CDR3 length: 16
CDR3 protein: ASTKRASGGSITGELF

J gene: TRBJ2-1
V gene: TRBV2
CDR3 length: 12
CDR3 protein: ASRGLGTYNEQF

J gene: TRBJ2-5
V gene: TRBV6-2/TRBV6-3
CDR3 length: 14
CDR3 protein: ASSYSGTSGGATQY

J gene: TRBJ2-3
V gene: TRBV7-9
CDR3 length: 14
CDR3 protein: ASTGAGLPSTDTQY

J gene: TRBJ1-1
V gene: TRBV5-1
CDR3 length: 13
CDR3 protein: ASSSGTGLSTEAF

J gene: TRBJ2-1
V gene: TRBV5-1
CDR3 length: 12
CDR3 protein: ASSDGGGRNEQF

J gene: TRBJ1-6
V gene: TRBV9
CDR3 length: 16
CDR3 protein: ASSGGPTRSSYNSPLH

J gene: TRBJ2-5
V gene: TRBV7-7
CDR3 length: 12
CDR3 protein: ASSPGLAEKTQY

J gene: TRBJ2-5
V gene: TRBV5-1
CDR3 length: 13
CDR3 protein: ASSLAVEARGTQY

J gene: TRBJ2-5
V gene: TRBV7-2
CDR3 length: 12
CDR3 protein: ASSWTGDPETQY

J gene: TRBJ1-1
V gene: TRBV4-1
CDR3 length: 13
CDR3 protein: ASSPRGRDSVKAF

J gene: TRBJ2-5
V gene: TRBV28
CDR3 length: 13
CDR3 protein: ASSPLGGAVEEQY

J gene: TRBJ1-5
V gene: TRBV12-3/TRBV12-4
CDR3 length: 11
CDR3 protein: ASSLGANLPQH

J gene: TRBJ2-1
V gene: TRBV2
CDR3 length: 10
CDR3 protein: ASRVTGNEQF

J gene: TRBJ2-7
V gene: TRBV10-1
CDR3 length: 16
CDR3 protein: EWGPAMPRGHSAYEQY

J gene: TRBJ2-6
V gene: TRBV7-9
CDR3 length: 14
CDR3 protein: ASSRLGRSGANVLT

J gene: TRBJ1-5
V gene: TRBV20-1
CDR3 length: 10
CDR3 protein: SAKGSNQPQH

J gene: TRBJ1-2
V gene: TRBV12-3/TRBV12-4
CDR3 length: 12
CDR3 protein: ASSLGQGSGGYT

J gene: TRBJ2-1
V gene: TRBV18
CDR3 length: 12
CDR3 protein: ASSPLQDAYEQF

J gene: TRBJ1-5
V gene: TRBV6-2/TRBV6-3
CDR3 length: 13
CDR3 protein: ASSDTGVPNQPQH

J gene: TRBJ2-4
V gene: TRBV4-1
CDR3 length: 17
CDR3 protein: ASSQERASAMGSRNIQY

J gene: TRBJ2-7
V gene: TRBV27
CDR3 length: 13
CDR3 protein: ASIPRLAANNERY

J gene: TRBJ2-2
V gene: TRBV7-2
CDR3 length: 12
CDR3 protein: ASSLRRTSGELF

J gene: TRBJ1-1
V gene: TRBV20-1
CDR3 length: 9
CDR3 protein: SASDNTEAF

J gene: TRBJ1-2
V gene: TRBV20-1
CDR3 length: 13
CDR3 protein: SADPGIGANYGYT

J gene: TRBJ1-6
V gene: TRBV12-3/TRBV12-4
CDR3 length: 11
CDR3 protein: ASSGGANSPLH

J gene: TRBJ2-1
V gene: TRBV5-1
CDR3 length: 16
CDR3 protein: ASSHPVAGAVNYNEQF

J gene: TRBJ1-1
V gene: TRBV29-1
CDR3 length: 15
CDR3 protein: SVEDRPTSRTNTEAF

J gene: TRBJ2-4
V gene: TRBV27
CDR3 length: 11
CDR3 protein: ASSPGQKNIQY

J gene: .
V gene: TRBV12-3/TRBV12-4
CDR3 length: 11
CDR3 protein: ASRDSTYNEQY

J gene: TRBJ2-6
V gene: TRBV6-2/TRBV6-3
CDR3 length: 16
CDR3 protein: ASRDRQGSFSGANVLT

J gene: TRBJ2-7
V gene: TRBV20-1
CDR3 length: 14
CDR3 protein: SARDPLAGESYEQY

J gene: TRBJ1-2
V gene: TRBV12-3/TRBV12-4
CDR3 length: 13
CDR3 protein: ASSSFRQGTYGYT

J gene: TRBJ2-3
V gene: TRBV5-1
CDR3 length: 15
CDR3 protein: ASSLVGLAGTTDTQY

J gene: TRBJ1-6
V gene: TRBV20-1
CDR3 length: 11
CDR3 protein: SAPRDSNSPLH

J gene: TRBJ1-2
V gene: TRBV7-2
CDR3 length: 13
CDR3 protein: ASSPDTDEGYGYT

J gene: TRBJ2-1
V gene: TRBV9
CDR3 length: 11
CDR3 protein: ASSVGQFNEQF

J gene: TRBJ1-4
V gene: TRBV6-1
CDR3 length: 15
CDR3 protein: ASSEWQGAATNEKLF

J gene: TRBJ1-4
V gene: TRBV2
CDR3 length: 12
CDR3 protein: ASSESRVKEKLF

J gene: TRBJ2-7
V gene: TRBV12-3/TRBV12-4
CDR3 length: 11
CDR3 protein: ASSLGGNYEQY

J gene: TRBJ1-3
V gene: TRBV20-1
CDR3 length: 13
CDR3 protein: SARSGAISGNTIY

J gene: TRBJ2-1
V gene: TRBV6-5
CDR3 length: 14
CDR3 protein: ASRDTGKGLYNEQF

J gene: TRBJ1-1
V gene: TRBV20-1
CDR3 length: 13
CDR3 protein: SAREDRAQDTEAF

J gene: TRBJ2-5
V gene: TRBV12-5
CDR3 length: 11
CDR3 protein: ASGGHPVETQY

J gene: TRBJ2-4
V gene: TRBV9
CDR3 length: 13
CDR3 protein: ASSAGQGRQNIQY

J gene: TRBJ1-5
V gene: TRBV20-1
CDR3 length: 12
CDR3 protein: SARGGNGNQPQH

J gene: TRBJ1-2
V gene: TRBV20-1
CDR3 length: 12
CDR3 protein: SARVDGGNYGYT

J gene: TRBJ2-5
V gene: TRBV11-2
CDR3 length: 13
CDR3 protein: ASSLYTTDQETQY

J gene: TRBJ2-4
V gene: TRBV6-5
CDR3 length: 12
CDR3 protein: ASSGRDRKNIQY

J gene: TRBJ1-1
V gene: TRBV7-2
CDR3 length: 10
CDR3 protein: ASSVSRVIAF

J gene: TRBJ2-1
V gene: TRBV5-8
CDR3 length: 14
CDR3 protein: ASSFYSGSSYNEQF

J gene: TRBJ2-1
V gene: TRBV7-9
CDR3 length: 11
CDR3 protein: ASSPLLYNEQF

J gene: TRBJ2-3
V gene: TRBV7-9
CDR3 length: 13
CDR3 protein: ASSSIEGITDTQY

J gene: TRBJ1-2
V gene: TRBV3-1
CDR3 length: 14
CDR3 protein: ASSQPTLRGGCGYT

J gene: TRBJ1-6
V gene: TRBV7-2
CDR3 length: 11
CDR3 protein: ASSPKTDSPLH